This TCR beta chain originates from a study of patients and donors after allogeneic stem cell transplantation. TCRdb called the RT-PCR reads again in MiXCR, with one record for every CDR3 protein. Among roughly 880,000 distinct CDR3 sequences listed, roughly 18% were seen once. The V and J ends lost 1 base and 3 bases respectively, with 13 bases between them. The CDR3 is 15 residues long. Germline CDR1 DFQATT, CDR2 SNEGSKA (reference sequence). This chain joins TRBV20-1 and TRBJ2-4; either TRBD1 or TRBD2 may supply D (5 bases each). This TCR derives from a human donor who was either an allogeneic HSCT recipient or a stem cell or donor lymphocyte infusion donor (not recorded which). It is not recorded whose cells these are; they may come from a transplant donor. The sequencing sample was made of blood, either unsorted or a sorted T cell fraction (not recorded which). Here the CDR3 reads CSARGGQGVKNIQYF. CDR3 sequence (DNA): TGCAGTGCTAGAGGCGGCCAGGGAGTCAAAAACATTCAGTACTTC.